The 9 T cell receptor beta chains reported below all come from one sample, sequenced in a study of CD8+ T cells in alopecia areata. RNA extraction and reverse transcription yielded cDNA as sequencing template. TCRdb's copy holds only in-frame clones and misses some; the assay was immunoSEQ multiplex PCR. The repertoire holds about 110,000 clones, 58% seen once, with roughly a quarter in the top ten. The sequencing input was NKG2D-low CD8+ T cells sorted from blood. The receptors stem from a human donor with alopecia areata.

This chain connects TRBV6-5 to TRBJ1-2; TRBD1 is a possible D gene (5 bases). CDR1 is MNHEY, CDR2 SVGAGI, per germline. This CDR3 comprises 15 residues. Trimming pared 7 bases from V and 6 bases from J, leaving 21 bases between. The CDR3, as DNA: TGTGCCAGCAAGGAGGAGCCGGGGACGTCCCATGGCTACACCTTC. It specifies CASKEEPGTSHGYTF.

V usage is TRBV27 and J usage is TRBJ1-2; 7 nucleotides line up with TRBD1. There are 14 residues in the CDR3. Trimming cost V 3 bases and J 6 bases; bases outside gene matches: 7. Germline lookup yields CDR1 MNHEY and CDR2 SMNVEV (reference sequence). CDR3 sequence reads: CASSFKTGMDGYTF. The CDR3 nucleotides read TGTGCCAGCAGTTTCAAGACAGGGATGGATGGCTACACCTTC.

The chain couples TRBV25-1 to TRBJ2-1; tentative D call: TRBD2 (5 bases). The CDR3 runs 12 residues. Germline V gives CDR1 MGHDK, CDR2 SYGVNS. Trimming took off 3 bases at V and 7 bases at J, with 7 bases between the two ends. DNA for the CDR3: TGTGCCAGCAGTGATCGAGGGAATGAGCAGTTCTTC. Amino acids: CASSDRGNEQFF. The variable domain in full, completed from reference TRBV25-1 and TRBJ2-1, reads EADIYQTPRYLVIGTGKKITLECSQTMGHDKMYWYQQDPGMELHLIHYSYGVNSTEKGDLSSESTVSRIRTEHFPLTLESARPSHTSQYLCASSDRGNEQFFGPGTRLTVL.

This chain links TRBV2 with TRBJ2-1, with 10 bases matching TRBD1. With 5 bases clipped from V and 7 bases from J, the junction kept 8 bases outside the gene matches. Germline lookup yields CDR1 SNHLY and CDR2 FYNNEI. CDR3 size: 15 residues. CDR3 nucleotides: TGTGCCAGCAGTACCGGGACAGGGGATGTAAATGAGCAGTTCTTC. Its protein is CASSTGTGDVNEQFF.

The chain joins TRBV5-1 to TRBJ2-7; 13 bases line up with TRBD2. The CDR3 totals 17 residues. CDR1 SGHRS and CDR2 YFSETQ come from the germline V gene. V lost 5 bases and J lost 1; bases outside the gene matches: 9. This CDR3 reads CASRRTSGSQYSYEQYF. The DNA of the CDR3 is TGCGCCAGCAGGAGGACTAGCGGGAGTCAGTATTCCTACGAGCAGTACTTC.

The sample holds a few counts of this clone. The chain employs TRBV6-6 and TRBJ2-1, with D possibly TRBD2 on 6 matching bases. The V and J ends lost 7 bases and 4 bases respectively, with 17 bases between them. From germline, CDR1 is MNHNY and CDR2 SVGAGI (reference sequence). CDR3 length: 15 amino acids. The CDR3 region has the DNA TGTGCCAGCACCAAAAACGGGGGAGAGTACAATGAGCAGTTCTTC. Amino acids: CASTKNGGEYNEQFF.

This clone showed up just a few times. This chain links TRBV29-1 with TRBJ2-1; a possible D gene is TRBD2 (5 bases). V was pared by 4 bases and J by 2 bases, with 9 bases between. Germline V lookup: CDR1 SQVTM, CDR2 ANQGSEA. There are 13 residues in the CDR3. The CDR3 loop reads CSVGGFTYNEQFF. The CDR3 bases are TGCAGCGTTGGAGGGTTCACCTACAATGAGCAGTTCTTC.

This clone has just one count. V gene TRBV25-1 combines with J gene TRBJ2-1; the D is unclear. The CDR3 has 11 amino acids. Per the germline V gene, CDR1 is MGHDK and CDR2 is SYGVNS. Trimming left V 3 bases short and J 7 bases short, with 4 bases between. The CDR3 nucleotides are TGTGCCAGCAGTGATATAAATGAGCAGTTCTTC. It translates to CASSDINEQFF.

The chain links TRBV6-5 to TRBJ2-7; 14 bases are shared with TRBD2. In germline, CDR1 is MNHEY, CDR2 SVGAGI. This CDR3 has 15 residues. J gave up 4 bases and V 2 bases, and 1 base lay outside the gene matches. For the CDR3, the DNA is TGTGCCAGCAGTTACGGGACTAGCGGGGGTTACGAGCAGTACTTC. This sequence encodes CASSYGTSGGYEQYF.